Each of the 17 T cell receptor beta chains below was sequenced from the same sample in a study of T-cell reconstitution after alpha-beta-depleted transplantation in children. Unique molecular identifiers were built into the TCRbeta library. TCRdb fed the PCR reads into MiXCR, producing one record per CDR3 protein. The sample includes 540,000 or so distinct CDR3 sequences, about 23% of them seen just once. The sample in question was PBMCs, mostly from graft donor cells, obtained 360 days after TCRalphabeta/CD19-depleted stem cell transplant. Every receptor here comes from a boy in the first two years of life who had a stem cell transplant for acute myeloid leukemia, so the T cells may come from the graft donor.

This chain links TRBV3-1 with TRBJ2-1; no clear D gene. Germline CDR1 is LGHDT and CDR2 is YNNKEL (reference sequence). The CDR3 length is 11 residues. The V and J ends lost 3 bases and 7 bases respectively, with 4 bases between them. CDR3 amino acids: CASSHPNEQFF. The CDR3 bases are TGTGCCAGCAGCCATCCTAATGAGCAGTTCTTC.

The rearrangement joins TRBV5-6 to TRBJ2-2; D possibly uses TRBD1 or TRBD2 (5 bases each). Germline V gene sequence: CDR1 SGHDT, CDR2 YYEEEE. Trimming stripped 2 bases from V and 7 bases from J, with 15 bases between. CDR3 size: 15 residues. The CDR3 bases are TGTGCCAGCAGCTTAGGTGGGACGTCCGGCGGGGAGCTGTTTTTT. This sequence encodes CASSLGGTSGGELFF.

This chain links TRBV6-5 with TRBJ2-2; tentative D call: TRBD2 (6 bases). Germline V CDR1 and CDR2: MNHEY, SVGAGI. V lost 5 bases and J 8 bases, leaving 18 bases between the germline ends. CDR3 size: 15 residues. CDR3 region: CASSTQLLEGGELFF. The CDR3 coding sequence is TGTGCCAGCAGTACTCAACTACTGGAGGGAGGGGAGCTGTTTTTT.

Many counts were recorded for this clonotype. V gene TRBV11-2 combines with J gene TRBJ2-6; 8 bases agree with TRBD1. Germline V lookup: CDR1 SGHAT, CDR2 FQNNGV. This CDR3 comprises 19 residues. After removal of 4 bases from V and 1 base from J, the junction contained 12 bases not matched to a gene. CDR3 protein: CASSSISDRDGSGANVLTF. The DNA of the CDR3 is TGTGCCAGCAGCTCCATATCGGACAGGGATGGGTCTGGGGCCAACGTCCTGACTTTC.

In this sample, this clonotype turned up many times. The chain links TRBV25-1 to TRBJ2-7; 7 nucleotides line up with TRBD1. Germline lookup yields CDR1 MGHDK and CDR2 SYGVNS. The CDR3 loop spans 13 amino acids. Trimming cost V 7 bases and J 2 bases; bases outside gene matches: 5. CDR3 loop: CASNRGPPYEQYV. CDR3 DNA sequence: TGTGCCAGCAACAGGGGACCCCCCTACGAGCAGTACGTC.

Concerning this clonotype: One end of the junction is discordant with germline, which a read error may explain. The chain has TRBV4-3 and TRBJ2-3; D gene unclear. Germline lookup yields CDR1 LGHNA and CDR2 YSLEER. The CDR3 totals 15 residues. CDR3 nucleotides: TGCGCCAGCAGCCAAGATAACGGACCCACAAATACGCAGTATTTT. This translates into CASSQDNGPTNTQYF.

The CDR3 protein is CASRTLGRANVLTF. CDR3 nucleotide sequence: TGTGCCAGCAGGACCTTGGGGAGGGCCAACGTCCTGACTTTC. V usage is TRBV12-3 or TRBV12-4 and J usage is TRBJ2-6; D gene ambiguous. This CDR3 is 14 amino acids long. Trimming cost V 6 bases and J 5 bases, with 11 bases left between them.

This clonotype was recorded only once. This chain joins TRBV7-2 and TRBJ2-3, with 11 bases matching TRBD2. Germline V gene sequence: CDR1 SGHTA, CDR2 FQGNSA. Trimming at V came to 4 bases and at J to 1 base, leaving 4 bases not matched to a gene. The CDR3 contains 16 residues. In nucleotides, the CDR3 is TGTGCCAGCAGCTCCCCGGGACTAGCGGGCACAGATACGCAGTATTTT. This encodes CASSSPGLAGTDTQYF.

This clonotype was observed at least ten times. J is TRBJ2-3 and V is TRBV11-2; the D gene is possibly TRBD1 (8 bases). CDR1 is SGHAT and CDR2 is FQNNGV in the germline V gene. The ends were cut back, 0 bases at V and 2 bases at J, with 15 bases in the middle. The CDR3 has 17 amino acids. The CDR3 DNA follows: TGTGCCAGCAGCTTAGAAGCGGGGACAGGCTTCACAGATACGCAGTATTTT. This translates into CASSLEAGTGFTDTQYF.

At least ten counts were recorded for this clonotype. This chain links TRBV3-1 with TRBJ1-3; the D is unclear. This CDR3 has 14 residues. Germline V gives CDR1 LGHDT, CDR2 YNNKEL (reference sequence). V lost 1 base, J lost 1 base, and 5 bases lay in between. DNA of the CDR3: TGTGCCAGCAGCCAAGCAGCGTCTGGAAACACCATATATTTT. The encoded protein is CASSQAASGNTIYF.

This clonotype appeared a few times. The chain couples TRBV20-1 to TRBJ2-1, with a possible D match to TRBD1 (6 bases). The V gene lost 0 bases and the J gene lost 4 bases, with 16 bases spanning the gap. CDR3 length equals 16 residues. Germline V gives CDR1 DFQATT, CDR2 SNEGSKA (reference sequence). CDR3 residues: CSARDRQGMKYNEQFF. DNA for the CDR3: TGCAGTGCTAGAGATCGCCAGGGGATGAAGTACAATGAGCAGTTCTTC.

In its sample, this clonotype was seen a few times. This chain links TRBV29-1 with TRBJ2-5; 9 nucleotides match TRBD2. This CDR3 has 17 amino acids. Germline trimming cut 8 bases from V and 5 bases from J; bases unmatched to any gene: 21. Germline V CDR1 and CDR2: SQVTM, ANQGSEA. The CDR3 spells CSTPGPGHAGGPETQYF. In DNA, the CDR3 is TGCAGCACCCCGGGTCCAGGCCATGCGGGGGGGCCCGAGACCCAGTACTTC.

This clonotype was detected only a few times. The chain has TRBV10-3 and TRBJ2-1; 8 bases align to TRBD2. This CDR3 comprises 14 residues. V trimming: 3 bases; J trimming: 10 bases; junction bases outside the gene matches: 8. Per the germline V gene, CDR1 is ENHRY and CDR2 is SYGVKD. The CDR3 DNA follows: TGTGCCATCAGTGACGTCGGGACTAGTAGAGAGCAGTTCTTC. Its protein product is CAISDVGTSREQFF.

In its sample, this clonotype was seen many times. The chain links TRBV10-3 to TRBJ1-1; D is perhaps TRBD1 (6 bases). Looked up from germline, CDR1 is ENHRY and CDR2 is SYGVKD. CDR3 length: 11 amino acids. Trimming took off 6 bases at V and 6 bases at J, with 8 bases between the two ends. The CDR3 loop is CAIRQGAEAFF. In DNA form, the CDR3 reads TGTGCCATCAGACAGGGCGCTGAAGCTTTCTTT.

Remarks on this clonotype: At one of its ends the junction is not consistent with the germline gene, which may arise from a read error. CDR3 in amino acids: CCARDEGGLSNQPQHF. DNA of the CDR3: TGCTGTGCTAGAGATGAGGGCGGGCTTAGCAATCAGCCCCAGCATTTT. This chain links TRBV20-1 with TRBJ1-5; D ambiguous. The CDR3 has 16 residues. The germline V gene has CDR1 DFQATT and CDR2 SNEGSKA (reference sequence).

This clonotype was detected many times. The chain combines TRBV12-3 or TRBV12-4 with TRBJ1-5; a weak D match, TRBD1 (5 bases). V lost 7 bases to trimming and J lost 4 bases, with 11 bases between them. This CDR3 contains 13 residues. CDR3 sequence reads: CASNPGGNQPQHF. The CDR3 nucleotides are TGTGCCAGCAACCCGGGGGGTAATCAGCCCCAGCATTTT.

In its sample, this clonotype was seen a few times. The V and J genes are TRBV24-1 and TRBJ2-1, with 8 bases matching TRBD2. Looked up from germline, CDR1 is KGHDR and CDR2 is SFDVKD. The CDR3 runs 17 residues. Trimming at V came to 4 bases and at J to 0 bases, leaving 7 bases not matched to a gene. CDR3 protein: CATSDRSGAGSYNEQFF. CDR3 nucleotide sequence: TGTGCCACCAGTGACCGTAGCGGGGCTGGCTCCTACAATGAGCAGTTCTTC.